This T cell receptor beta chain was sequenced in a study of CD8+CD57+ T cells in acquired aplastic anemia. Study-level background: Sorted CD4+ plus CD8+ cells gave DNA averaging roughly 3 ug.

Genomic DNA templated the TCR beta VDJ and CDR3 profiling. MiXCR, applied by TCRdb to the reads, yields one record per CDR3 protein. The sample carries 150,000 to 200,000 distinct CDR3 sequences, about three fifths recorded once. Only a few counts were recorded for this clonotype. The CDR3 loop spans 14 amino acids. Trimming left V 3 bases short and J 6 bases short, with 17 bases between. Per germline, CDR1 DFQATT and CDR2 SNEGSKA (reference sequence). The rearrangement links TRBV20-1 to TRBJ1-2; D not certain. This clonotype was sampled from a human donor with severe aplastic anemia or a healthy control (not recorded which). Sequenced material: sorted CD4+, CD8+, or CD8+CD57+ T cells (not recorded which) from PBMCs. CDR3 amino acids: CSARRQREFDGYTF. The CDR3 nucleotides read TGCAGTGCTAGGAGGCAGCGGGAGTTTGATGGCTACACCTTC.